This T cell receptor beta chain was observed in a study of PD-1 blockade in classical Hodgkin lymphoma. TCRdb's table, derived via immunoSEQ multiplex PCR, lists solely in-frame clones and lacks some. The table shows 25,000 to 35,000 clones, with around 94% occurring only once. The germline gives CDR1 SGHNT, CDR2 YYREEE (reference sequence). V dropped 2 bases and J dropped 0 bases, with 6 bases sitting between them. The CDR3 is 14 residues long. Regarding time point: newly diagnosed, previously untreated cHL patient sample. The TCR sequence derives from a human donor with classical Hodgkin lymphoma. Sequenced: peripheral blood mononuclear cells (PBMCs). This chain joins TRBV5-4 and TRBJ2-1; no reliable D call. The CDR3 sequence: CASSFYSSYNEQFF. The CDR3 DNA reads TGTGCCAGCAGCTTTTATAGCTCCTACAATGAGCAGTTCTTC.